This TCR beta chain originates from a study of shared clonotypes between healthy human individuals. Here immunoSEQ multiplex PCR was the method, and the copy in TCRdb shows in-frame clones only, minus some. The sample lists hundreds of thousands of clones; 79% were seen once. The CDR3 has 11 residues. Germline CDR1 and CDR2: SGHDT and YYEEEE. Deletions cut 9 bases from V and 4 bases from J, with 8 bases between. This TCR was sampled from a middle-aged woman in good health. Some clones in this sample may be carry-over from other donors' samples. The sequencing input was PBMCs. The V call is TRBV5-6, the J call TRBJ2-1; D call uncertain. Written as DNA, the CDR3 is TGTGCCACCGGACGGTACAATGAGCAGTTCTTC. It encodes CATGRYNEQFF. The variable domain in full, with the rest retrieved from reference TRBV5-6 and TRBJ2-1, is DAGVTQSPTHLIKTRGQQVTLRCSPKSGHDTVSWYQQALGQGPQFIFQYYEEEERQRGNFPDRFSGHQFPNYSSELNVNALLLGDSALYLCATGRYNEQFFGPGTRLTVL.